These T cell receptor beta chains were read from a single sample in a study of CD8 T cells in ankylosing spondylitis. One entry per CDR3 protein, called by TCRdb with MiXCR from the 5' RACE reads. The data contain about 360,000 distinct CDR3 sequences, more than 20% of them seen just once; the ten biggest clones take up around 12%. The specimen sequenced was blood, either unsorted or a sorted T cell fraction (not recorded which). These receptors came from a male donor with ankylosing spondylitis or in good health (not recorded which). Both conserved end residues are part of each CDR3. Fields, in order: V gene, clone size, J gene, D gene, CDR3 protein, CDR3 DNA. A D gene is named only where the DNA matches it firmly. Some rows mark clone size as missing; the rest say once, few, many or name a class of expanded clone.

>TRBV7-9|.|TRBJ2-1|.
CASSLGLTYGNEQFF
TGTGCCAGCAGCTTGGGACTGACTTATGGGAATGAGCAGTTCTTC
>TRBV4-1|.|TRBJ2-7|.
CASSLRDTTTYEQYF
TGCGCCAGCAGCCTCCGGGACACTACTACCTACGAGCAGTACTTC
>TRBV7-9|.|TRBJ2-1|.
CASSPPGSTYNEQFF
TGTGCCAGCAGCCCGCCCGGGTCAACCTACAATGAGCAGTTCTTC
>TRBV12-3/TRBV12-4|.|TRBJ1-4|.
CASSHPGGHNEKLFF
TGTGCCAGCAGCCATCCCGGAGGTCACAATGAAAAACTGTTTTTT
>TRBV6-1|.|TRBJ2-7|.
CASSLGGGGASYEQYF
TGTGCCAGCAGCCTCGGAGGAGGGGGAGCTTCCTACGAGCAGTACTTC
>TRBV12-3/TRBV12-4|.|TRBJ1-2|.
CASSLAVQAPRGYTF
TGTGCCAGCAGTTTAGCCGTACAGGCTCCCCGAGGCTACACCTTC
>TRBV29-1|few|TRBJ2-7|.
CSVEVAGEQYF
TGCAGCGTTGAAGTGGCAGGCGAGCAGTACTTC
>TRBV4-1|few|TRBJ2-6|TRBD1
CASSQEDRISGANVLTF
TGCGCCAGCAGCCAAGAGGACAGGATCTCTGGGGCCAACGTCCTGACTTTC
>TRBV12-3/TRBV12-4|many|TRBJ1-2|TRBD1
CATRGSGYTF
TGTGCCACCAGGGGGTCTGGCTACACCTTC
>TRBV12-3/TRBV12-4|few|TRBJ2-3|.
CASSLAGARGDTQYF
TGTGCCAGCAGTTTAGCGGGGGCCCGGGGAGATACGCAGTATTTT
>TRBV9|few|TRBJ2-1|TRBD2
CASSVGPSGGTEQFF
TGTGCCAGCAGCGTAGGTCCTAGCGGGGGCACTGAGCAGTTCTTC
>TRBV28|few|TRBJ2-3|TRBD1
CASERDREGDTQYF
TGTGCCAGCGAAAGGGACAGAGAGGGGGATACGCAGTATTTT
>TRBV5-1|.|TRBJ2-1|.
CASSLFPHEQFF
TGCGCCAGCAGCTTGTTCCCCCATGAGCAGTTCTTC
>TRBV4-2|few|TRBJ2-3|.
CASRQKSTDTQYF
TGTGCCAGCCGGCAGAAAAGCACAGATACGCAGTATTTT
>TRBV30|few|TRBJ2-1|.
CAWSADGNEQFF
TGTGCCTGGAGTGCGGACGGGAATGAGCAGTTCTTC
>TRBV12-3/TRBV12-4|few|TRBJ2-1|.
CASRFSDEQFF
TGTGCCAGCCGCTTTTCCGATGAGCAGTTCTTC
>TRBV12-3/TRBV12-4|few|TRBJ2-2|.
CASSLIVQDLTGELFF
TGTGCCAGCAGTTTAATCGTACAGGACCTCACCGGGGAGCTGTTTTTT
>TRBV2|.|TRBJ1-2|.
CASSGAASYGYTF
TGTGCCAGCAGTGGGGCAGCCTCCTATGGCTACACCTTC
>TRBV5-1|few|TRBJ2-1|.
CASSLEGGSSYNEQFF
TGCGCCAGCAGCTTGGAAGGGGGGAGCTCCTACAATGAGCAGTTCTTC
>TRBV20-1|few|TRBJ2-5|TRBD1
CSARAFGTGEETQYF
TGCAGTGCTAGAGCCTTCGGGACAGGGGAAGAGACCCAGTACTTC
>TRBV7-9|.|TRBJ1-2|.
CASSPPSGSDGYTF
TGTGCCAGCAGCCCCCCGAGTGGTTCGGATGGCTACACCTTC
>TRBV11-2|.|TRBJ2-1|TRBD2
CASSPGTSLISYNEQFF
TGTGCCAGCAGCCCGGGGACTAGCCTAATCTCCTACAATGAGCAGTTCTTC
>TRBV12-3/TRBV12-4|.|TRBJ2-6|TRBD2
CASRGLAGGTGANVLTF
TGTGCCAGCAGAGGACTAGCGGGGGGCACCGGGGCCAACGTCCTGACTTTC
>TRBV12-5|.|TRBJ2-2|.
CASDPGTTLEDGELFF
TGTGCTAGTGATCCTGGGACCACCCTTGAGGACGGGGAGCTGTTTTTT
>TRBV7-2|few|TRBJ2-1|.
CANRGGNEQFF
TGTGCCAACCGGGGAGGCAATGAGCAGTTCTTC
>TRBV7-2|.|TRBJ2-5|.
CASPSLTKQETQYF
TGTGCCAGCCCCTCCCTGACCAAACAAGAGACCCAGTACTTC
>TRBV11-3|.|TRBJ2-2|.
CASSFLSGELFF
TGTGCCAGCAGCTTCTTATCCGGGGAGCTGTTTTTT
>TRBV7-9|.|TRBJ2-4|.
CASSSQGAFPYF
TGTGCCAGCAGCTCACAGGGAGCCTTCCCCTACTTC
>TRBV4-1|.|TRBJ2-7|TRBD1
CASSPSPGTGNEQYF
TGCGCCAGCAGCCCCAGTCCCGGGACAGGGAACGAGCAGTACTTC
>TRBV7-9|.|TRBJ2-1|.
CASSFGQDGFF
TGTGCCAGCAGCTTCGGGCAAGACGGGTTCTTC
>TRBV12-3/TRBV12-4|.|TRBJ2-5|.
CASSPSPETQYF
TGTGCCAGCAGCCCAAGCCCAGAGACCCAGTACTTC
>TRBV29-1|few|TRBJ2-7|TRBD1
CSVSTGGAEQYF
TGCAGCGTTTCCACAGGGGGAGCCGAGCAGTACTTC
>TRBV6-2/TRBV6-3|few|TRBJ2-7|TRBD2
CASSYRDYYYEQYF
TGTGCCAGCAGTTATAGGGACTACTACTACGAGCAGTACTTC
>TRBV12-3/TRBV12-4|many|TRBJ2-2|.
CASQPLDSFTGELFF
TGTGCCAGCCAACCCCTGGACAGTTTCACCGGGGAGCTGTTTTTT
>TRBV7-9|many|TRBJ2-7|TRBD2
CASSLGSSGGYEQYF
TGTGCCAGCAGCTTAGGTAGTAGCGGGGGCTACGAGCAGTACTTC
>TRBV28|.|TRBJ2-5|.
CASSFGSGWEEQETQYF
TGTGCCAGCAGTTTTGGGTCTGGCTGGGAGGAACAAGAGACCCAGTACTTC
>TRBV6-5|few|TRBJ2-2|.
CASSYARDWSGELFF
TGTGCCAGCAGTTACGCCAGGGATTGGTCCGGGGAGCTGTTTTTT
>TRBV5-1|.|TRBJ1-1|.
CASSLAAGLGSTEAFF
TGCGCCAGCAGCTTGGCCGCTGGGCTGGGATCCACTGAAGCTTTCTTT
>TRBV6-2/TRBV6-3|.|TRBJ2-5|TRBD2
CASSPLAVIQETQYF
TGTGCCAGCAGTCCCCTAGCGGTGATCCAAGAGACCCAGTACTTC
>TRBV12-3/TRBV12-4|.|TRBJ2-1|.
CASSTAVNEQFF
TGTGCCAGCAGCACCGCCGTCAATGAGCAGTTCTTC
>TRBV5-6|few|TRBJ1-5|.
CASSQLRDSNQPQHF
TGTGCCAGCAGCCAGCTCAGGGATAGCAATCAGCCCCAGCATTTT
>TRBV5-1|.|TRBJ1-3|TRBD1
CASSTTVGTAGNTIYF
TGCGCCAGCAGCACTACCGTCGGGACAGCTGGAAACACCATATATTTT
>TRBV20-1|.|TRBJ2-3|.
CSAREETGDTDTQYF
TGCAGTGCTAGAGAGGAGACGGGGGACACAGATACGCAGTATTTT
>TRBV27|.|TRBJ2-7|.
CASSLYRGGDEQYF
TGTGCCAGCAGTTTATACCGGGGTGGGGACGAGCAGTACTTC
>TRBV6-6|few|TRBJ1-5|.
CASTAGDLHIAF
TGTGCCAGCACGGCAGGGGATCTTCACATCGCATTT
>TRBV12-3/TRBV12-4|.|TRBJ2-1|TRBD2
CASSSLLAGVYNEQFF
TGTGCCAGCAGCTCACTTTTAGCGGGGGTCTACAATGAGCAGTTCTTC